This TCR beta chain was found in a study of blood T cell repertoires in COVID-19 (TCRdb year 2020). Study-level background: Samples covering the acute and convalescent phases of COVID-19 were provided by collaborators in the United States, Italy and Spain. The prospective study material was composed of cDNA or gDNA derived from T cells, B-cell-depleted T cells, or PBMCs. The dataset comprised deeply sampled blood TCRbeta repertoires from subjects exposed to, actively infected with, or recovered from COVID-19. The repertoires were released in a freely available public database meant as a resource for research on the immune response to SARS-CoV-2. Samples came from the ongoing ImmuneRACE study (first 160 participants) plus 1,254 subjects from 6 global collaborators. A de-identified subject ID, COVID-19 status, age in years and sex were almost always included in the sample metadata. Where HLA class I and class II types were available, the types were taken from metadata supplied by the sample provider, not from assay-based typing. The research as a whole found: How much clinical and demographic metadata was included differed by source and by participant, and the metadata was provided uncurated.

A word on this clone: There is no known antigen for this receptor. Per-base quality was not reported, and no clone a single base away is much larger than it.

Looking up the germline V gene yields CDR1 SGHNT and CDR2 YENEEA. Inclusive of the bounding cysteine and phenylalanine, the CDR3 is 13 residues long. The DNA shown is the 39-base CDR3, in frame from base 1. A distance of 9 bases separates the germline ends of V and J, which lose 3 bases and 4 bases respectively. TCRbeta CDR3 regions were amplified from genomic DNA by means of the immunoSEQ Assay, a bias-controlled multiplex PCR. As for how the authors treated the data: The number of nucleated cells in each sample was estimated by amplification of reference gene primers within the assay. To quantify the absolute abundance of each unique TCRbeta CDR3 rearrangement, sequence reads were collapsed and filtered. For each sample, productive Simpson clonality was calculated as the square root of Simpson's diversity index over productive rearrangements. TCRdb provides this immuneACCESS table in a form limited to in-frame rearrangements. Some clones are lacking; in checked studies, under half of them reflect an unresolved V gene, and why the rest are absent is not known. For V, J and clone size, that table is used; D and trimming come from the DNA. The sample table contains some 200,000 clones; only one count was recorded for roughly nine tenths of them. Of the sample, around 3.5% falls within the top ten clones.

The collaborating institutions used their own protocols to collect whole blood in K2EDTA tubes. For TCRbeta analysis, collaborator samples were shipped as frozen whole blood, as isolated PBMCs, or as DNA extracted from either sample type. This clonotype was obtained from a man between 65 and 80 years old with acute or convalescent COVID-19. The sequence links TRBV11-3 to TRBJ1-2; no D gene can be assigned with confidence. The material sequenced was peripheral blood. The CDR3 reads CASSFIGGYGYTF. The DNA sequence is given as TGTGCCAGCAGCTTCATAGGAGGCTATGGCTACACCTTC.